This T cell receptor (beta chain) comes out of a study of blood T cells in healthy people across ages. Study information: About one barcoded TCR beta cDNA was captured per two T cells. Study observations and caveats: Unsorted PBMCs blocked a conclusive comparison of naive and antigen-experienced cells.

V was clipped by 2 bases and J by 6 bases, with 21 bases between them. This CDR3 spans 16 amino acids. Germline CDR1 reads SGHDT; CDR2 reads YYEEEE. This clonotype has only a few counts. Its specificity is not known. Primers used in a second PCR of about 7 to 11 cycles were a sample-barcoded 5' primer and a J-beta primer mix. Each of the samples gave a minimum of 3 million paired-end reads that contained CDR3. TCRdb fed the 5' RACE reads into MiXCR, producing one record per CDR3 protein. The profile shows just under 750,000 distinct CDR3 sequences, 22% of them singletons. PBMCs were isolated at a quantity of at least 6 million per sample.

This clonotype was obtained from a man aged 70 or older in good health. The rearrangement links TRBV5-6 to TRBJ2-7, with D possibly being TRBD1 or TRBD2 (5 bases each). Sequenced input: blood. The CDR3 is CASSFKIWDGEFEQYF. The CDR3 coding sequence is TGTGCCAGCAGCTTTAAAATCTGGGACGGCGAGTTCGAGCAGTACTTC.